This is a list of T cell receptor beta chains from one sample in a study of T cells in Graves' hyperthyroidism and ophthalmopathy. Using its own MiXCR run on the multiplex PCR reads, TCRdb lists one record per CDR3 protein. The repertoire holds about 290,000 distinct CDR3 sequences, with roughly an eighth as singletons. The sequenced sample consisted of blood. These receptors were obtained from a woman in her forties with Graves' hyperthyroidism. Both conserved end residues are part of each CDR3. The order of the fields is CDR3 length, clone size, V gene, D gene, J gene, CDR3 DNA, CDR3 protein. A D gene is named only where the DNA matches it firmly. Clone size is shown for a subset of rows, as once, few, many or a class of expanded clone.

CDR3 length: 17; clone size: many; V gene: TRBV12-3/TRBV12-4; D gene: TRBD1; J gene: TRBJ1-5; CDR3 DNA: TGTGCCAGCAGTCCCGGGACAGGGTGGTATAGCAATCAGCCCCAGCATTTT; CDR3 protein: CASSPGTGWYSNQPQHF
CDR3 length: 17; clone size: -; V gene: TRBV12-3/TRBV12-4; D gene: TRBD1; J gene: TRBJ1-2; CDR3 DNA: TGTGCCAGCAGCAAACCCGGACAGGGGGCGCGGGGCTATGGCTACACCTTC; CDR3 protein: CASSKPGQGARGYGYTF
CDR3 length: 13; clone size: few; V gene: TRBV5-8; D gene: -; J gene: TRBJ2-5; CDR3 DNA: TGTGCCAGCACCTTGGGCAGCGAAGAGACCCAGTACTTC; CDR3 protein: CASTLGSEETQYF
CDR3 length: 16; clone size: -; V gene: TRBV7-2; D gene: -; J gene: TRBJ2-7; CDR3 DNA: TGTGCCAGCAGCTTAGGGGGGACTGGGGCTCTCTACGAGCAGTACTTC; CDR3 protein: CASSLGGTGALYEQYF
CDR3 length: 12; clone size: few; V gene: TRBV4-2; D gene: -; J gene: TRBJ2-3; CDR3 DNA: TGTGCCAGCAGTGGGAGCGCAGATACGCAGTATTTT; CDR3 protein: CASSGSADTQYF
CDR3 length: 14; clone size: many; V gene: TRBV13; D gene: -; J gene: TRBJ1-1; CDR3 DNA: TGTGCCAGCAGCGCAAGGGACTGGGGCACTGAAGCTTTCTTT; CDR3 protein: CASSARDWGTEAFF
CDR3 length: 17; clone size: many; V gene: TRBV2; D gene: TRBD2; J gene: TRBJ2-1; CDR3 DNA: TGTGCCAGCAGTGGGGGGGCTAGCGGGAGTTTGTACAATGAGCAGTTCTTC; CDR3 protein: CASSGGASGSLYNEQFF
CDR3 length: 15; clone size: many; V gene: TRBV20-1; D gene: TRBD1; J gene: TRBJ1-5; CDR3 DNA: TGCAGTGCCAGACAGGGAGGAAGGAGCAATCAGCCCCAGCATTTT; CDR3 protein: CSARQGGRSNQPQHF
CDR3 length: 14; clone size: many; V gene: TRBV7-2; D gene: TRBD1; J gene: TRBJ1-1; CDR3 DNA: TGTGCCAGCAGCCGACAGGGGGGTGGCACTGAAGCTTTCTTT; CDR3 protein: CASSRQGGGTEAFF
CDR3 length: 12; clone size: few; V gene: TRBV29-1; D gene: -; J gene: TRBJ2-3; CDR3 DNA: TGCAGCGTCGAGGACGGAACAGATACGCAGTATTTT; CDR3 protein: CSVEDGTDTQYF
CDR3 length: 14; clone size: -; V gene: TRBV3-1; D gene: TRBD1; J gene: TRBJ1-4; CDR3 DNA: TGTGCGAGCAGCCAAGATCTAGGGACAGTAAAACTGTTTTTT; CDR3 protein: CASSQDLGTVKLFF
CDR3 length: 16; clone size: many; V gene: TRBV20-1; D gene: TRBD2; J gene: TRBJ2-3; CDR3 DNA: TGCAGTGCCAGCTTGCCGAGGGCGGGAGGCACAGATACGCAGTATTTT; CDR3 protein: CSASLPRAGGTDTQYF
CDR3 length: 14; clone size: many; V gene: TRBV6-6; D gene: -; J gene: TRBJ2-3; CDR3 DNA: TGTGCCAGCAGTTACTCGGACGGGGCAGATACGCAGTATTTT; CDR3 protein: CASSYSDGADTQYF
CDR3 length: 15; clone size: few; V gene: TRBV27; D gene: TRBD2; J gene: TRBJ2-1; CDR3 DNA: TGTGCCAGCAGTCCTCAGCGGGGGGGAGGAAATGAGCAGTTCTTC; CDR3 protein: CASSPQRGGGNEQFF
CDR3 length: 13; clone size: -; V gene: TRBV7-3; D gene: TRBD2; J gene: TRBJ2-5; CDR3 DNA: TGTGCCAGCAGCCCTTGGGGGGGAGAGACCCAGTACTTC; CDR3 protein: CASSPWGGETQYF
CDR3 length: 16; clone size: many; V gene: TRBV2; D gene: -; J gene: TRBJ1-5; CDR3 DNA: TGTGCCAGCAGTGAACCGGGGGGAGGGGGCAATCAGCCCCAGCATTTT; CDR3 protein: CASSEPGGGGNQPQHF
CDR3 length: 15; clone size: many; V gene: TRBV15; D gene: -; J gene: TRBJ1-2; CDR3 DNA: TGTGCCACCAGCAGATCCCGGACAAGCGGGAATGGCTACACCTTC; CDR3 protein: CATSRSRTSGNGYTF
CDR3 length: 17; clone size: many; V gene: TRBV7-2; D gene: TRBD1; J gene: TRBJ2-1; CDR3 DNA: TGTGCCAGCAGCTTCTATCCGGGACAGGGAACGCACAATGAGCAGTTCTTC; CDR3 protein: CASSFYPGQGTHNEQFF
CDR3 length: 15; clone size: -; V gene: TRBV19; D gene: -; J gene: TRBJ1-4; CDR3 DNA: TGTGCCAGTAGACCCGGACCGTCACACAGCGAAAAACTGTTTTTT; CDR3 protein: CASRPGPSHSEKLFF
CDR3 length: 14; clone size: few; V gene: TRBV5-6; D gene: TRBD1; J gene: TRBJ1-4; CDR3 DNA: TGTGCCAGCAAGCGGGAGGGGGCAGATGAAAAACTGTTTTTT; CDR3 protein: CASKREGADEKLFF
CDR3 length: 16; clone size: many; V gene: TRBV7-8; D gene: -; J gene: TRBJ1-2; CDR3 DNA: TGTGCCAGCAGCCCGAGCCCCGGGCAGGGCAACTATGGCTACACCTTC; CDR3 protein: CASSPSPGQGNYGYTF
CDR3 length: 18; clone size: many; V gene: TRBV28; D gene: TRBD1; J gene: TRBJ1-3; CDR3 DNA: TGTGCCAGCACCGGGACAGGGGGTCTCCCCAGAGCTGGAAACACCATATATTTT; CDR3 protein: CASTGTGGLPRAGNTIYF
CDR3 length: 13; clone size: many; V gene: TRBV2; D gene: -; J gene: TRBJ1-1; CDR3 DNA: TGTGCCAGCGGTCAGATACAGAACACTGAAGCTTTCTTT; CDR3 protein: CASGQIQNTEAFF
CDR3 length: 14; clone size: many; V gene: TRBV3-1; D gene: TRBD2; J gene: TRBJ2-1; CDR3 DNA: TGTGCCAGCAGCCCTTGGACTAGCGGCCATGAGCAGTTCTTC; CDR3 protein: CASSPWTSGHEQFF
CDR3 length: 14; clone size: -; V gene: TRBV20-1; D gene: TRBD1; J gene: TRBJ2-2; CDR3 DNA: TGCAGTGCTGCTCCGGGACAGGGGACCGGGGAGCTGTTTTTT; CDR3 protein: CSAAPGQGTGELFF
CDR3 length: 14; clone size: many; V gene: TRBV28; D gene: TRBD1; J gene: TRBJ2-5; CDR3 DNA: TGTGCCAGCAGTTTAGAACAGGGGAGAAAGACCCAGTACTTC; CDR3 protein: CASSLEQGRKTQYF
CDR3 length: 14; clone size: many; V gene: TRBV15; D gene: -; J gene: TRBJ1-1; CDR3 DNA: TGTGCCACCAGCAGAGACAGGTGGAACACTGAAGCTTTCTTT; CDR3 protein: CATSRDRWNTEAFF
CDR3 length: 14; clone size: many; V gene: TRBV5-8; D gene: -; J gene: TRBJ1-4; CDR3 DNA: TGTGCCAGCAGCCAACAGGGAATCGACGAAAAACTGTTTTTT; CDR3 protein: CASSQQGIDEKLFF
CDR3 length: 15; clone size: many; V gene: TRBV12-3/TRBV12-4; D gene: -; J gene: TRBJ1-1; CDR3 DNA: TGTGCCAGCAGTCCTTACATACGGGCGAACACTGAAGCTTTCTTT; CDR3 protein: CASSPYIRANTEAFF
CDR3 length: 15; clone size: -; V gene: TRBV27; D gene: TRBD1; J gene: TRBJ1-2; CDR3 DNA: TGTGCCAGCAGTTCTGGGACAGGGGCATACTATGGCTACACCTTC; CDR3 protein: CASSSGTGAYYGYTF
CDR3 length: 17; clone size: many; V gene: TRBV28; D gene: -; J gene: TRBJ1-1; CDR3 DNA: TGTGCCAGCAGTTTGGAAACAGGAGGGGTCGCGAACACTGAAGCTTTCTTT; CDR3 protein: CASSLETGGVANTEAFF
CDR3 length: 11; clone size: many; V gene: TRBV12-3/TRBV12-4; D gene: -; J gene: TRBJ2-5; CDR3 DNA: TGTGCCAGCAGTTTACTCCAGACCCAGTACTTC; CDR3 protein: CASSLLQTQYF
CDR3 length: 12; clone size: many; V gene: TRBV20-1; D gene: -; J gene: TRBJ1-2; CDR3 DNA: TGCAGTGCTAAGTCCGGCAACTATGGCTACACCTTC; CDR3 protein: CSAKSGNYGYTF
CDR3 length: 14; clone size: many; V gene: TRBV14; D gene: -; J gene: TRBJ1-2; CDR3 DNA: TGTGCCAGCAGCCAAGCCCACGGGGGCTATGGCTACACCTTC; CDR3 protein: CASSQAHGGYGYTF
CDR3 length: 15; clone size: many; V gene: TRBV2; D gene: TRBD1; J gene: TRBJ2-3; CDR3 DNA: TGTGCCAGCAGCGCTCCGGGACAGGGATCAGATACGCAGTATTTT; CDR3 protein: CASSAPGQGSDTQYF
CDR3 length: 13; clone size: few; V gene: TRBV29-1; D gene: -; J gene: TRBJ2-7; CDR3 DNA: TGCAGCGGGGGAATTCCCGGCTCCTACGAGCAGTACTTC; CDR3 protein: CSGGIPGSYEQYF
CDR3 length: 12; clone size: many; V gene: TRBV6-1; D gene: -; J gene: TRBJ1-2; CDR3 DNA: TGTGCCAGCCTGGACCGAAATTATGGCTACACCTTC; CDR3 protein: CASLDRNYGYTF
CDR3 length: 15; clone size: many; V gene: TRBV2; D gene: -; J gene: TRBJ1-6; CDR3 DNA: TGTGCCAGCAGTGTATCAGGGCGGCTCGATTCACCCCTCCACTTT; CDR3 protein: CASSVSGRLDSPLHF
CDR3 length: 13; clone size: -; V gene: TRBV5-4; D gene: TRBD2; J gene: TRBJ2-5; CDR3 DNA: TGTGCCAGCAGCCGGGAGGGGCGAGAGACCCAGTACTTC; CDR3 protein: CASSREGRETQYF
CDR3 length: 15; clone size: many; V gene: TRBV6-2/TRBV6-3; D gene: -; J gene: TRBJ2-7; CDR3 DNA: TGTGCCAGCAGTGCCATCTCTAGTCTGCGTTCAGAGCAGTACTTC; CDR3 protein: CASSAISSLRSEQYF
CDR3 length: 18; clone size: many; V gene: TRBV24-1; D gene: TRBD2; J gene: TRBJ2-1; CDR3 DNA: TGTGCCACCAGTGACCACCGGATGACTAGCGGGAGGCCCAATGAGCAGTTCTTC; CDR3 protein: CATSDHRMTSGRPNEQFF
CDR3 length: 13; clone size: many; V gene: TRBV18; D gene: -; J gene: TRBJ1-1; CDR3 DNA: TGTGCCAGCTCACCGTGGCAAAACCCTGAAGCTTTCTTT; CDR3 protein: CASSPWQNPEAFF
CDR3 length: 17; clone size: -; V gene: TRBV28; D gene: TRBD1; J gene: TRBJ1-5; CDR3 DNA: TGTGCCAGCAGTTTTGGAGACAGGGGGCGTCGGTATCAGCCCCAGCATTTT; CDR3 protein: CASSFGDRGRRYQPQHF
CDR3 length: 15; clone size: many; V gene: TRBV20-1; D gene: -; J gene: TRBJ2-3; CDR3 DNA: TGCAGTGCTAGAGATTTGGACTTTAGCACAGATACGCAGTATTTT; CDR3 protein: CSARDLDFSTDTQYF
CDR3 length: 14; clone size: many; V gene: TRBV7-9; D gene: TRBD1; J gene: TRBJ1-4; CDR3 DNA: TGTGCCAGCAGCCGGGGACAGGATAATGAAAAACTGTTTTTT; CDR3 protein: CASSRGQDNEKLFF
CDR3 length: 16; clone size: many; V gene: TRBV15; D gene: TRBD2; J gene: TRBJ2-1; CDR3 DNA: TGTGCCACCAGCAGAGAGTTGGCTAGCGGGACCGATGAGCAGTTCTTC; CDR3 protein: CATSRELASGTDEQFF
CDR3 length: 12; clone size: -; V gene: TRBV5-8; D gene: -; J gene: TRBJ2-2; CDR3 DNA: TGTGCCAGCAGCCAAAGTCCCGGGGAGCTGTTTTTT; CDR3 protein: CASSQSPGELFF
CDR3 length: 12; clone size: many; V gene: TRBV28; D gene: -; J gene: TRBJ2-5; CDR3 DNA: TGTGCCAGCAGTACACCGAAGAAAACCCAGTACTTC; CDR3 protein: CASSTPKKTQYF